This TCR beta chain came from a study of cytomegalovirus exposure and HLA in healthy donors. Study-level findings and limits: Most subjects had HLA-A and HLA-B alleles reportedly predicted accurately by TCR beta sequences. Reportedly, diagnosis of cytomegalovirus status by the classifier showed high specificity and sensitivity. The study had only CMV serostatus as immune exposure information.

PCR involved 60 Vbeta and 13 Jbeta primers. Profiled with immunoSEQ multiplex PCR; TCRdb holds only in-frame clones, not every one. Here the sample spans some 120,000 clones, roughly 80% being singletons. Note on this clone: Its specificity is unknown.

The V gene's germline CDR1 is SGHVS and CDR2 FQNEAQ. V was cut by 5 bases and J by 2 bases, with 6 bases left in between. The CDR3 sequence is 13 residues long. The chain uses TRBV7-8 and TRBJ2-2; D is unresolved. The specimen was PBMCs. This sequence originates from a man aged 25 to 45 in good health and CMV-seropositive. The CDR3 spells CASSTLNTGELFF. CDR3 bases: TGTGCCAGCAGCACTTTAAACACCGGGGAGCTGTTTTTT.